This TCR beta chain originates from a study of blood T cell repertoires in COVID-19. Study context: PBMCs, B-cell-depleted T cells, or T cells were the source of the cDNA or gDNA that made up the material.

How the authors handled the data: Estimation of nucleated cell counts relied on the amplification of reference gene primers. Sequencing was performed with immunoSEQ multiplex PCR; in TCRdb, only in-frame clones are kept and a portion is missing. The DNA gave D and trimming, while V, J and clone size come from that table. The sample holds 150,000 to 200,000 clones; 86% are singletons and the top ten take roughly 3%. In this sample, this clone turned up once. The CDR3 totals 13 residues. The V end was cut by 7 bases, the J end by 5 bases, with 10 bases between. Germline-derived CDR1 and CDR2 are KGHDR and SFDVKD.

Sequenced input: peripheral blood. This sequence was found in a man aged 65 to 79 with acute or convalescent COVID-19. The chain employs TRBV24-1 and TRBJ1-4; D gene unclear. For the CDR3, the DNA is TGTGCCACCAGCGCCCACTACAATGAAAAACTGTTTTTT. This translates into CATSAHYNEKLFF.